One and the same sample provided the 10 T cell receptor beta chains below, sequenced in a study of regulatory T cells in long-lasting Graves disease. Time point specified: newly diagnosed GD, antithyroid drugs for less than 3 months. The TCR library was prepared using RNA isolated from PBMCs. According to the study, TCR beta libraries were built with iRepertoire HTBI primers and CDR3-region Arm-PCR. Via MiXCR, TCRdb re-called the multiplex PCR reads, giving one row per CDR3 protein. The table has about 370,000 distinct CDR3 sequences, about 16% seen once. This sample comprised peripheral blood mononuclear cells (PBMCs), obtained at new diagnosis, from a patient treated with antithyroid drugs. The receptor set was obtained from a female donor with Graves disease.

The chain links TRBV6-4 to TRBJ2-1; 11 bases are a match to TRBD2. The V gene's germline CDR1 is MRHNA and CDR2 SNTAGT. V shed 0 bases and J 7 bases; nucleotides not matched to a gene: 2. The length of the CDR3 is 15 residues. CDR3 coding DNA: TGTGCCAGCAGTGACTCTACTAGCGGGAGTAATGAGCAGTTCTTC. As protein: CASSDSTSGSNEQFF.

At least ten counts were recorded for this clonotype. This rearrangement joins TRBV2 to TRBJ1-1; D not certain. CDR1 SNHLY and CDR2 FYNNEI come from the germline V gene. Trimming pared 5 bases from V and 4 bases from J, leaving 14 bases between. The CDR3 is 14 amino acids. This CDR3 is CASSLGAGFTEAFF. In DNA form, the CDR3 reads TGTGCCAGCAGTTTGGGCGCCGGGTTCACTGAAGCTTTCTTT. The variable domain in full, with the rest retrieved from reference TRBV2 and TRBJ1-1, is EPEVTQTPSHQVTQMGQEVILRCVPISNHLYFYWYRQILGQKVEFLVSFYNNEISEKSEIFDDQFSVERPDGSNFTLKIRSTKLEDSAMYFCASSLGAGFTEAFFGQGTRLTVV.

The chain combines TRBV13 with TRBJ1-3; D is perhaps TRBD1 (6 bases). CDR3 length equals 16 residues. V lost 0 bases and J 0 bases, leaving 9 bases between the germline ends. Germline V lookup: CDR1 PRHDT, CDR2 FYEKMQ (reference sequence). The CDR3: CASSLGPGASGNTIYF. The CDR3 DNA follows: TGTGCCAGCAGCTTAGGGCCGGGGGCCTCTGGAAACACCATATATTTT.

At least ten counts were recorded for this clonotype. This chain links TRBV2 with TRBJ1-1; no definite D call. The V gene's germline CDR1 is SNHLY and CDR2 FYNNEI. CDR3 length equals 17 residues. Trimming left V 0 bases short and J 2 bases short, with 16 bases between. CDR3 bases: TGTGCCAGCAGTGAAGCGTTTGGGCAGGACGGAAACACTGAAGCTTTCTTT. It translates to CASSEAFGQDGNTEAFF.

CDR3 DNA sequence: TGCAGCGTTGAAGATCTGGGGCTAGCGGGAGTGTGGAATGAGCAGTTCTTC. Its protein is CSVEDLGLAGVWNEQFF. J is TRBJ2-1 and V is TRBV29-1; 10 nucleotides agree with TRBD2. V lost 0 bases and J lost 7; bases outside the gene matches: 12. The CDR3 runs to 17 residues. Germline V gives CDR1 SQVTM, CDR2 ANQGSEA.

CDR3 in amino acids: CASSLYGQGLQNSGNTIYF. Here the CDR3 DNA reads TGTGCCAGCAGCTTATACGGACAGGGCCTTCAAAACTCTGGAAACACCATATATTTT. J is TRBJ1-3 and V is TRBV7-2; 8 bases are shared with TRBD1. Looked up from germline, CDR1 is SGHTA and CDR2 is FQGNSA. V shed 2 bases and J 0 bases; nucleotides not matched to a gene: 12. This CDR3 comprises 19 residues.

This clonotype was recorded at least ten times. The genes are TRBV12-3 or TRBV12-4 and TRBJ1-3, with 8 bases fitting TRBD1. J lost 0 bases, V lost 3 bases, and 7 bases had no gene match. The CDR3 has 17 amino acids. CDR3 region: CASSFYATGASGNTIYF. The CDR3 DNA reads TGTGCCAGCAGTTTCTACGCGACAGGGGCCTCTGGAAACACCATATATTTT.

This chain joins TRBV4-2 and TRBJ2-5; TRBD2 is a possible D gene (5 bases). Looked up from germline, CDR1 is LGHNA and CDR2 is YNFKEQ. This CDR3 region has 18 residues. V lost 3 bases and J 2 bases, leaving 22 bases between the germline ends. Here the CDR3 DNA reads TGTGCCAGCAGCCAGCTGGACCCGGGAATCGAGACTCAAGAGACCCAGTACTTC. Amino acid sequence: CASSQLDPGIETQETQYF.

Only one count was recorded for this clonotype. A much larger clone sits a single nucleotide away, making a read error possible. The chain uses TRBV6-2 or TRBV6-3 and TRBJ2-5, with 10 nucleotides matching TRBD1. Germline V gene data show CDR1 as MNHEY and CDR2 as SVGEGT. CDR3 length: 16 residues. The J segment lost 0 bases and the V segment lost 6 bases, leaving 7 bases of the junction unmatched. CDR3 amino acids: CASSKDRGAYQETQYF. The CDR3 nucleotides are TGTGCCAGCAGCAAGGACAGGGGGGCGTACCAAGAGACCCAGTACTTC.

About this clonotype: A much larger clone is a single base away; this may be a read error. This chain uses TRBV10-2 with TRBJ2-1; D is unresolved. CDR3 length: 17 residues. CDR1 and CDR2 from the germline V gene are WSHSY and SAAADI. CDR3 coding DNA: TGCGCCAACAGTGAGTCCGAAGGGAAGGCAGGCTACAATGAGCAGTTCTTC. This codes for CANSESEGKAGYNEQFF.